A selection of T cell receptor beta chains follows, all from one sample in a study of cytomegalovirus exposure and HLA in healthy donors. Clones were sequenced by immunoSEQ multiplex PCR, and TCRdb holds only the in-frame ones, with some missing. The sample's table shows 75,000 to 80,000 clones. Sequenced input: PBMCs. These receptors were obtained from a man between 18 and 29 years old in good health and CMV-seropositive. Both conserved end residues are part of each CDR3. The D gene is left open where the match is weak.

J | D | V | DNA | CDR3
TRBJ2-5 | TRBD2 | TRBV5-6 | TGTGCCAGCAGCCCGGGACTAGCGGGAGTTCTGGAGACCCAGTACTTC | CASSPGLAGVLETQYF
TRBJ2-7 | TRBD2 | TRBV4-2 | TGTGCCAGCAGCCAAGCGACTAGCGGGGATGCCTACGAGCAGTACTTC | CASSQATSGDAYEQYF
TRBJ1-1 | TRBD1 | TRBV18 | TGTGCCAGCCGAACCGAAACGGGACAGGGCTTTAGGGACACTGAAGCTTTCTTT | CASRTETGQGFRDTEAFF
TRBJ2-5 | TRBD1 | TRBV5-1 | TGCGCCAGCAGCTTGACAGGGGCGCTGGGAGAGACCCAGTACTTC | CASSLTGALGETQYF
TRBJ1-4 | TRBD1 | TRBV6-4 | TGTGCCAGCAGTGACTCGACAGGGGCTTATGAAAAACTGTTTTTT | CASSDSTGAYEKLFF
TRBJ1-1 | . | TRBV4-2 | TGTGCCAGCAGCCAAGGGGCAGCCATGAACACTGAAGCTTTCTTT | CASSQGAAMNTEAFF
TRBJ2-7 | . | TRBV11-2 | TGTGCCAGCAGCTCGTTGGGACAATACGAGCAGTACTTC | CASSSLGQYEQYF
TRBJ2-7 | . | TRBV28 | TGTGCCAGCAGAGCCCCCAAATCCTACGAGCAGTACTTC | CASRAPKSYEQYF
TRBJ2-5 | TRBD2 | TRBV27 | TGTGCCAGCAGTGCCCCCCGGCTAGCGGGAGGAGAGACCCAGTACTTC | CASSAPRLAGGETQYF
TRBJ1-2 | . | TRBV5-1 | TGCGCCAGCAGCTTACAAAAGGGGGATGGCTACACCTTC | CASSLQKGDGYTF
TRBJ2-3 | . | TRBV5-3 | TGTGCCAGAAGCTTGGGGAGCGATGCGGACTCCCCGAAGACAGATACGCAGTATTTT | CARSLGSDADSPKTDTQYF
TRBJ2-1 | . | TRBV11-3 | TGTGCCAGCAGCCAGACAATGTACAATGAGCAGTTCTTC | CASSQTMYNEQFF
TRBJ1-4 | . | TRBV11-2 | TGTGCCAGCAGCCAGACAAGTCAGGATGAAAAACTGTTTTTT | CASSQTSQDEKLFF
TRBJ2-5 | TRBD1 | TRBV29-1 | TGCAGCGTTGTGACAGGGCGGGAGACCCAGTACTTC | CSVVTGRETQYF
TRBJ2-5 | . | TRBV6-5 | TGTGCCAGCAGCCCCACAGTGATAGCGGAGACCCAGTACTTC | CASSPTVIAETQYF
TRBJ2-1 | . | TRBV7-3 | TGTGCCAGCAGCCTCGACAGGAGCTCCTACAATGAGCAGTTCTTC | CASSLDRSSYNEQFF
TRBJ1-1 | . | TRBV29-1 | TGCAGCGTTGGACTCACTATGAACACTGAAGCTTTCTTT | CSVGLTMNTEAFF
TRBJ2-2 | . | TRBV28 | TGTGCCAGCAGTCTCGGAGGCCTCCCAAGGGCCGGGGAGCTGTTTTTT | CASSLGGLPRAGELFF
TRBJ2-7 | . | TRBV30 | TGTGCCTGGGGGGACGGGAGCTGGGAGCAGTACTTC | CAWGDGSWEQYF
TRBJ1-5 | . | TRBV1 | TGCACCAGCAGCCACAACAGCGGTCAGCCCCAGCATTTT | CTSSHNSGQPQHF
TRBJ2-7 | . | TRBV11-2 | TGTGCCAGCAGTTCTAACTACGAGCAGTACTTC | CASSSNYEQYF
TRBJ2-2 | . | TRBV4-1 | TGCGCCAGCAGCCAAGAACAGGGTACTACCGGGGAGCTGTTTTTT | CASSQEQGTTGELFF
TRBJ2-5 | TRBD1 | TRBV15 | TGTGCCACCCAGGGGGCGCGAAGTGAGACCCAGTACTTC | CATQGARSETQYF
TRBJ1-2 | . | TRBV28 | TGTGCCAGCAGTGAAACGTGGGGTGGGAGCGATGGCTACACCTTC | CASSETWGGSDGYTF
TRBJ2-7 | TRBD2 | TRBV4-1 | TGCGCCAGCAGCCCGTGGACTAGCGGGGCTTTAAACTACGAGCAGTACTTC | CASSPWTSGALNYEQYF
TRBJ2-3 | TRBD2 | TRBV2 | TGTGCCAGCAGTGAACTAGCGGGACGCACAGATACGCAGTATTTT | CASSELAGRTDTQYF
TRBJ2-5 | . | TRBV11-2 | TGTGCCAGCAGCCTAGCGTCGGGGGGCGAAATTGGAGAGACCCAGTACTTC | CASSLASGGEIGETQYF
TRBJ1-2 | . | TRBV5-5 | TGTGCCAGCAGCTTGGATCGGGGGAACTATGGCTACACCTTC | CASSLDRGNYGYTF
TRBJ1-5 | . | TRBV7-2 | TGTGCCAGCAGCTTAGCAAGCAGGGGTAGTCAGCCCCAGCATTTT | CASSLASRGSQPQHF
TRBJ2-3 | . | TRBV6-6 | TGTGCCAGCAGTTACGGGCAGGGGATCTGGGATACGCAGTATTTT | CASSYGQGIWDTQYF
TRBJ1-5 | . | TRBV4-1 | TGCGCCAGCAGCCAATATTTCGGTCGTCAGCCCCAGCATTTT | CASSQYFGRQPQHF
TRBJ1-4 | TRBD1 | TRBV23-1 | TGCGCCAGCAGTCACTGGACAGGGGGAAATGAAAAACTGTTTTTT | CASSHWTGGNEKLFF
TRBJ2-5 | TRBD2 | TRBV5-1 | TGCGCCAGCTCCTCAGAGGGGAGGGGCCAAGAGACCCAGTACTTC | CASSSEGRGQETQYF
TRBJ2-7 | . | TRBV7-2 | TGTGCCAGCAGCCCCGACAGTGCAATAACCTACGAGCAGTACTTC | CASSPDSAITYEQYF
TRBJ2-1 | TRBD1 | TRBV6-1 | TGTGCCAGCAGTGGCGAAGAAGGGACAGGGGGCTATGAGCAGTTCTTC | CASSGEEGTGGYEQFF
TRBJ1-2 | . | TRBV6-1 | TGTGCCAGCAGTGAAGCTGCGGGGGGGGGCTATGGCTACACCTTC | CASSEAAGGGYGYTF